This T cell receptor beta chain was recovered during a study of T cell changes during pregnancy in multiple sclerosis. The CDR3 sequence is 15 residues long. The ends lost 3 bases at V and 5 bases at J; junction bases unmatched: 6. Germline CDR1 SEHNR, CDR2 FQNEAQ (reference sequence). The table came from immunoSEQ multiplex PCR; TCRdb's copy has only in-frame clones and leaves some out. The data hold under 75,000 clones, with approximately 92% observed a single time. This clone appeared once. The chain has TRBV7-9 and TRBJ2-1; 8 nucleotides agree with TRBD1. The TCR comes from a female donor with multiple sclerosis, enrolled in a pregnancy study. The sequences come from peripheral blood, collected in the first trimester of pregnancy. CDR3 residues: CASSFLQGANNEQFF. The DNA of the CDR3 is TGTGCCAGCAGCTTTCTGCAGGGGGCGAACAATGAGCAGTTCTTC. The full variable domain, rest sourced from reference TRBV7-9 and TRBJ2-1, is DTGVSQNPRHKITKRGQNVTFRCDPISEHNRLYWYRQTLGQGPEFLTYFQNEAQLEKSRLLSDRFSAERPKGSFSTLEIQRTEQGDSAMYLCASSFLQGANNEQFFGPGTRLTVL.